The entry below describes one T cell receptor beta chain. Its antigen remains unidentified. This record belongs to a study of beta chain features in type 1 diabetes. Study observations and caveats: For patients and controls alike, PCR might favor shorter templates to the same degree. Significant though moderate, a shortening of TCRB CDR3s appeared in all four CD4+ subsets of Type 1 diabetes patients.

The CDR3 spans 14 residues. V was trimmed by 7 bases and J by 8 bases, leaving 20 bases between them. Germline-derived CDR1 and CDR2 are PRHDT and FYEKMQ (reference sequence). Via CD45RO/CCR7/CD25/CD127/CD95/CD27, cells of the CD4+ naive, central memory, regulatory and stem cell-like memory subsets were sorted. Expressed TCRB transcripts got sequenced, as all isolated RNA was reverse transcribed. The assay was immunoSEQ multiplex PCR, and TCRdb's table has in-frame clones only and misses some. The table lists around 710,000 clones, roughly 12% of them singletons. The clonotype comes from a young man with type 1 diabetes. The source material was naive CD4+ T cells from blood. J is TRBJ1-2 and V is TRBV13; D is perhaps TRBD1 (6 bases). DNA for the CDR3: TGTGCCAGCAACTACCGGGGGCAAGAAGAAGGCTACACCTTC. It encodes CASNYRGQEEGYTF.